Below are 21 T cell receptor beta chains sequenced from a single sample in a study of graft-versus-host responses after intestinal transplantation (dated by TCRdb to the early 2020s). Library preparation employed the immunoSEQ multiplex PCR assay. TCRdb's version of the immuneACCESS table is confined to in-frame rearrangements and falls short of the full clone set. An unresolved V gene accounts for under half of the shortfall where checked; the remainder is of unknown origin. For this sample there are roughly 75,000 clones; 91% appear just once. The top ten hold roughly 0.1% of the sample. This specimen's time point label, per the study, means: cells obtained before transplantation from donor or recipient. No antigen has been assigned to these receptors. The sequences come from unstimulated CD4+ T cells sorted from spleen or lymph node cells, collected before intestinal transplant. The source of these receptors is a human donor who received an intestinal transplant.

The chain links TRBV29-1 to TRBJ1-5; D is unclear. The V gene's germline CDR1 is SQVTM and CDR2 ANQGSEA. The CDR3 has 13 residues. V lost 2 bases and J lost 7, with 12 bases in between. The CDR3 spells CSVEIARGQPQHF. Written as DNA, the CDR3 is TGCAGCGTTGAAATAGCTCGGGGACAGCCCCAGCATTTT.

The rearrangement uses TRBV30 and TRBJ1-2, with D hard to call. CDR3 length: 13 residues. V was cut by 2 bases and J by 1 base, with 8 bases left in between. The germline V gene encodes CDR1 GTSNPN and CDR2 SVGIG (reference sequence). CDR3 DNA sequence: TGTGCCTGGAGTCACGGGGTTAACTATGGCTACACCTTC. Residues: CAWSHGVNYGYTF.

This chain joins TRBV5-1 and TRBJ2-7; possibly TRBD1 for D (5 bases). Trimming stripped 2 bases from V and 2 bases from J, with 14 bases between. Germline CDR1 reads SGHRS; CDR2 reads YFSETQ. The CDR3 is 15 amino acids. The CDR3 protein is CASSFFRGETYEQYF. The CDR3 DNA reads as TGCGCCAGCAGCTTTTTTAGGGGCGAGACCTACGAGCAGTACTTC.

The chain employs TRBV4-3 and TRBJ1-2; 11 bases are a match to TRBD1. The CDR3 has 14 amino acids. With 6 bases clipped from V and 3 bases from J, the junction kept 3 bases outside the gene matches. The germline V gene has CDR1 LGHNA and CDR2 YSLEER. CDR3 in amino acids: CASRMGQGDYGYTF. The CDR3 DNA is TGCGCCAGCAGGATGGGACAGGGGGACTATGGCTACACCTTC.

Here the CDR3 DNA reads TGTGCCAGCAGCAGCCGGGGAATTGAGACCCAGTACTTC. As protein: CASSSRGIETQYF. This chain connects TRBV7-2 to TRBJ2-5, with a possible D match to TRBD2 (5 bases). The CDR3 spans 13 residues. V dropped 5 bases and J dropped 5 bases, with 12 bases sitting between them. Germline V gives CDR1 SGHTA, CDR2 FQGNSA.

J is TRBJ1-2 and V is TRBV6-4, with a tentative D call TRBD1 (6 bases). Germline V gene data show CDR1 as MRHNA and CDR2 as SNTAGT. V lost 3 bases and J lost 2, with 10 bases in between. The CDR3 covers 14 residues. CDR3: CASSDGRGNYGYTF. The DNA of the CDR3 is TGTGCCAGCAGTGATGGCAGGGGCAACTATGGCTACACCTTC.

CDR3 amino acids: CASAPGGSTDTQYF. CDR3 nucleotide sequence: TGTGCCAGCGCACCAGGGGGAAGCACAGATACGCAGTATTTT. The chain couples TRBV19 to TRBJ2-3; TRBD1 agrees at 7 bases. Unmatched junction bases numbered 6, after V lost 9 bases and J lost 0 bases. Germline CDR1 LNHDA, CDR2 SQIVND (reference sequence). The CDR3 has 14 residues.

The CDR3 here is CASTRQGAEAFF. The CDR3 DNA follows: TGTGCCAGCACTAGACAGGGGGCGGAAGCTTTCTTT. The gene calls are TRBV6-6 and TRBJ1-1; 10 bases match TRBD1. V was clipped by 7 bases and J by 8 bases; unmatched bases: 4. The CDR3 loop spans 12 amino acids. Germline V gene lookup returns CDR1 MNHNY and CDR2 SVGAGI (reference sequence).

The J gene is TRBJ1-2, the V gene TRBV7-2; perhaps TRBD1 as D (6 bases). This CDR3 has 17 amino acids. In germline, CDR1 is SGHTA, CDR2 FQGNSA. V was shortened by 2 bases and J by 2 bases, with 18 bases between the two germline ends. The CDR3 nucleotides read TGTGCCAGCAGCTTAAGTATTAATGCAGGGGTCAACTATGGCTACACCTTC. It is translated as CASSLSINAGVNYGYTF.

J is TRBJ1-3 and V is TRBV4-3; 12 bases map to TRBD1. The CDR3 has 16 amino acids. V shed 1 base and J 10 bases; nucleotides not matched to a gene: 8. CDR1 LGHNA and CDR2 YSLEER come from the germline V gene. The chain's CDR3 is CASSQAPGQGARTIYF. In DNA form, the CDR3 reads TGCGCCAGCAGCCAAGCCCCGGGACAGGGGGCTAGAACCATATATTTT.

V usage is TRBV19 and J usage is TRBJ1-6, with D unclear. Trimming left V 3 bases short and J 7 bases short, with 13 bases between. The CDR3 runs 15 residues. CDR1 and CDR2 (germline): LNHDA, SQIVND (reference sequence). CDR3 sequence reads: CASSMVPGSNSPLHF. The CDR3 DNA reads TGTGCCAGTAGTATGGTCCCAGGCTCAAATTCACCCCTCCACTTT. The whole variable domain, remainder taken from reference TRBV19 and TRBJ1-6, is DGGITQSPKYLFRKEGQNVTLSCEQNLNHDAMYWYRQDPGQGLRLIYYSQIVNDFQKGDIAEGYSVSREKKESFPLTVTSAQKNPTAFYLCASSMVPGSNSPLHFGNGTRLTVT.

The chain recombines TRBV27 with TRBJ1-2; 9 nucleotides agree with TRBD1. CDR1 is MNHEY, CDR2 SMNVEV, per germline (reference sequence). The CDR3 loop spans 16 amino acids. J was trimmed by 4 bases and V by 3 bases; bases with no gene match: 9. The CDR3 DNA follows: TGTGCCAGCAGTTTCTTCTCGACAGGGGGGGTCTATGGCTACACCTTC. This sequence encodes CASSFFSTGGVYGYTF.

This clone has just a few counts. The gene calls are TRBV9 and TRBJ2-1, with 9 bases aligning to TRBD2. After removal of 2 bases from V and 2 bases from J, the junction contained 5 bases not matched to a gene. CDR1 is SGDLS and CDR2 is YYNGEE in the germline V gene. The CDR3 has 16 residues. The DNA for the CDR3 is TGTGCCAGCAGCGTCCTTAGCGGGGGTGCCTACAATGAGCAGTTCTTC. It yields the protein CASSVLSGGAYNEQFF. The complete variable domain, with remaining parts taken from reference TRBV9 and TRBJ2-1, reads DSGVTQTPKHLITATGQRVTLRCSPRSGDLSVYWYQQSLDQGLQFLIQYYNGEERAKGNILERFSAQQFPDLHSELNLSSLELGDSALYFCASSVLSGGAYNEQFFGPGTRLTVL.

The CDR3 spells CASSFGYLGRGQETQYF. The CDR3 DNA follows: TGTGCCAGCAGCTTCGGCTACCTGGGGCGGGGTCAAGAGACCCAGTACTTC. The rearrangement uses TRBV7-2 and TRBJ2-5, with D perhaps matching TRBD2 (6 bases). The CDR3 is 17 amino acids. CDR1 is SGHTA and CDR2 is FQGNSA in the germline V gene. Trimming took 3 bases from V and 2 from J, leaving 19 bases between them.

The J gene is TRBJ2-7, the V gene TRBV7-6, with D tentatively TRBD2 (7 bases). This CDR3 region has 15 residues. V dropped 5 bases and J dropped 3 bases, with 17 bases sitting between them. The germline V gene encodes CDR1 SGHVS and CDR2 FNYEAQ. The CDR3 nucleotides read TGTGCCAGCAGCCCCTCGCGGGGGCCTAACTACGAGCAGTACTTC. Its protein is CASSPSRGPNYEQYF.

V is TRBV10-2 and J is TRBJ1-2; 7 positions agree with TRBD1. V trimming: 0 bases; J trimming: 4 bases; junction bases outside the gene matches: 14. Looked up from germline, CDR1 is WSHSY and CDR2 is SAAADI. This CDR3 has 18 amino acids. CDR3 sequence reads: CASSESRGYKQGLYGYTF. The CDR3 nucleotides read TGCGCCAGCAGTGAGTCGAGGGGATATAAACAGGGGCTCTATGGCTACACCTTC.

This clone was seen just once. This chain connects TRBV19 to TRBJ1-4; no clear D. V was shortened by 2 bases and J by 5 bases, with 6 bases between the two germline ends. The CDR3 spans 13 residues. Germline V gene sequence: CDR1 LNHDA, CDR2 SQIVND (reference sequence). DNA for the CDR3: TGTGCCAGTAGTATACTCCTGAATGAAAAACTGTTTTTT. Amino acids: CASSILLNEKLFF.

Here the CDR3 reads CASSDRDRGFYGYTF. In DNA form, the CDR3 reads TGTGCCAGCAGTGACCGGGACAGGGGGTTTTATGGCTACACCTTC. The rearrangement links TRBV6-1 to TRBJ1-2, with 11 bases aligning to TRBD1. V lost 3 bases to trimming and J lost 5 bases; unmatched junction nucleotides: 5. Germline V CDR1 and CDR2: MNHNS, SASEGT. This CDR3 spans 15 amino acids.

The genes are TRBV18 and TRBJ1-4, with D tentatively TRBD1 (5 bases). Germline V gene sequence: CDR1 KGHSH, CDR2 LQKENI. The CDR3 has 15 residues. V was clipped by 3 bases and J by 4 bases, with 12 bases between them. CDR3 loop: CASSPLRDYNEKLFF. In nucleotides, the CDR3 is TGTGCCAGCTCACCCCTCCGGGACTATAATGAAAAACTGTTTTTT.

This chain links TRBV5-6 with TRBJ1-2; 9 nucleotides agree with TRBD1. Germline trimming cut 3 bases from V and 5 bases from J; bases unmatched to any gene: 8. CDR1 and CDR2 from the germline V gene are SGHDT and YYEEEE. There are 15 residues in the CDR3. The CDR3 nucleotides read TGTGCCAGCAGCTCCACAGGACAGGGGTCTTATGGCTACACCTTC. Protein product: CASSSTGQGSYGYTF. The full variable domain, with the rest looked up from reference TRBV5-6 and TRBJ1-2, is DAGVTQSPTHLIKTRGQQVTLRCSPKSGHDTVSWYQQALGQGPQFIFQYYEEEERQRGNFPDRFSGHQFPNYSSELNVNALLLGDSALYLCASSSTGQGSYGYTFGSGTRLTVV.

The genes are TRBV9 and TRBJ2-5; 12 nucleotides match TRBD2. The CDR3 consists of 12 residues. Trimming at V came to 9 bases and at J to 5 bases, leaving 2 bases not matched to a gene. Germline V lookup: CDR1 SGDLS, CDR2 YYNGEE. Here the CDR3 DNA reads TGTGCCAACGGGACTAGCGGGGAGACCCAGTACTTC. Translated, it gives CANGTSGETQYF.